The 26 T cell receptor beta chains given below trace back to one sample, sequenced in a study of blood T cell repertoires in COVID-19. Clones were sequenced by immunoSEQ multiplex PCR, and TCRdb holds only the in-frame ones, with some missing. The top ten hold over 2.5% of the sample, which has around 180,000 clones, 70% to 90% seen once. Sequences were obtained from peripheral blood. The source is a man aged 60-69 years with acute or convalescent COVID-19.

The chain's CDR3 is CASRPGGGGYTF. Written as DNA, the CDR3 is TGTGCCAGCAGACCCGGGGGGGGCGGCTACACCTTC. V gene TRBV2 combines with J gene TRBJ1-2, with D perhaps TRBD1 (6 bases). CDR3 length equals 12 residues. The germline V and J ends were trimmed by 6 bases and 8 bases, with 13 bases remaining between them. Germline CDR1 SNHLY, CDR2 FYNNEI.

J is TRBJ2-1 and V is TRBV5-1; 13 bases match TRBD2. Germline V CDR1 and CDR2: SGHRS, YFSETQ. J lost 6 bases, V lost 4 bases, and 7 bases had no gene match. This CDR3 spans 16 amino acids. CDR3 region: CASSGGLAGVSNEQFF. CDR3 sequence (DNA): TGCGCCAGCAGCGGCGGACTAGCGGGAGTAAGCAATGAGCAGTTCTTC.

V gene TRBV6-6 combines with J gene TRBJ1-1, with D possibly being TRBD1 (5 bases). The germline V gene encodes CDR1 MNHNY and CDR2 SVGAGI (reference sequence). This CDR3 contains 13 residues. V was trimmed by 2 bases and J by 1 base, leaving 5 bases between them. CDR3 coding DNA: TGTGCCAGCAGTTACGGACAGAACACTGAAGCTTTCTTT. It yields the protein CASSYGQNTEAFF.

The chain joins TRBV6-5 to TRBJ2-7; D not certain. CDR1 MNHEY and CDR2 SVGAGI come from the germline V gene. The CDR3 totals 14 residues. Trimming pared 0 bases from V and 3 bases from J, leaving 9 bases between. CDR3 sequence: CASSYSSRVYEQYF. As DNA, the CDR3 is TGTGCCAGCAGTTACTCTAGCCGTGTCTACGAGCAGTACTTC.

The rearrangement joins TRBV25-1 to TRBJ1-4; tentatively, D is TRBD1 (5 bases). Germline CDR1 MGHDK, CDR2 SYGVNS. This CDR3 comprises 14 residues. V was clipped by 3 bases and J by 5 bases, with 10 bases between them. The CDR3 sequence: CASSDPGGNEKLFF. DNA for the CDR3: TGTGCCAGCAGTGATCCGGGGGGGAATGAAAAACTGTTTTTT.

This sequence joins TRBV19 and TRBJ1-4; 8 nucleotides align to TRBD1. J gave up 9 bases and V 3 bases, and 6 bases lay outside the gene matches. CDR1 and CDR2 from the germline V gene are LNHDA and SQIVND (reference sequence). CDR3 length equals 14 residues. CDR3 DNA: TGTGCCAGTAGTATCCGGGACAGGAGCCAAAAACTGTTTTTT. Its translation is CASSIRDRSQKLFF.

CDR3 nucleotides: TGTGCCAGCAGTTTGAGCCGCGAGGGGGACAATGAGCAGTTCTTC. Amino acids: CASSLSREGDNEQFF. This rearrangement joins TRBV28 to TRBJ2-1; the D gene is possibly TRBD1 (6 bases). Deletions cut 3 bases from V and 5 bases from J, with 14 bases between. CDR3 length: 15 amino acids. CDR1 and CDR2 from the germline V gene are MDHEN and SYDVKM. The full variable domain, completed using reference TRBV28 and TRBJ2-1, is DVKVTQSSRYLVKRTGEKVFLECVQDMDHENMFWYRQDPGLGLRLIYFSYDVKMKEKGDIPEGYSVSREKKERFSLILESASTNQTSMYLCASSLSREGDNEQFFGPGTRLTVL.

The chain couples TRBV28 to TRBJ2-7; TRBD2 matches 13 bases. Unmatched junction bases numbered 3, after V lost 3 bases and J lost 7 bases. This CDR3 is 14 amino acids long. Germline V lookup: CDR1 MDHEN, CDR2 SYDVKM. CDR3 nucleotide sequence: TGTGCCAGCAGTTTTGCGGGACTAGCGGGAGAGCAGTACTTC. Residues: CASSFAGLAGEQYF.

This clone was seen just once. This chain uses TRBV18 with TRBJ1-1; tentatively, D is TRBD1 (5 bases). Trimming stripped 4 bases from V and 2 bases from J, with 11 bases between. This CDR3 comprises 14 residues. Germline-derived CDR1 and CDR2 are KGHSH and LQKENI. This CDR3 reads CASSLGGENTEAFF. CDR3 nucleotides: TGTGCCAGCTCACTCGGGGGGGAAAACACTGAAGCTTTCTTT.

The chain is built from TRBV28 and TRBJ2-1; 14 bases are a match to TRBD2. Germline CDR1 MDHEN, CDR2 SYDVKM. V was pared by 3 bases and J by 8 bases, with 9 bases of the junction left unmatched. The CDR3 contains 17 residues. CDR3 nucleotides: TGTGCCAGCAGTTTTCACCCGGGACTAGCGGGAGAGTATGAGCAGTTCTTC. It is translated as CASSFHPGLAGEYEQFF.

The chain is built from TRBV10-3 and TRBJ2-2; weak D call: TRBD2 (6 bases). Germline CDR1 and CDR2: ENHRY and SYGVKD. V lost 0 bases and J 10 bases, leaving 15 bases between the germline ends. The CDR3 totals 15 residues. In DNA, the CDR3 is TGTGCCATCAGTGAGTCGACGGAGCGGGCCGTGGAGCTGTTTTTT. Translation: CAISESTERAVELFF.

The rearrangement uses TRBV6-5 and TRBJ2-7; 12 bases map to TRBD2. Per the germline V gene, CDR1 is MNHEY and CDR2 is SVGAGI. Losses at the gene ends were 6 bases for V and 4 bases for J; bases not matched to a gene: 4. The CDR3 is made up of 14 amino acids. The CDR3 bases are TGTGCCAGCAGCGCTAGCGGGAGGGAATACGAGCAGTACTTC. The encoded protein is CASSASGREYEQYF.

This chain uses TRBV5-4 with TRBJ2-7, with D possibly TRBD2 on 5 matching bases. The ends were cut back, 2 bases at V and 6 bases at J, with 12 bases in the middle. The CDR3 is 13 residues long. Germline V gene data show CDR1 as SGHNT and CDR2 as YYREEE (reference sequence). The CDR3 sequence: CASSFSGGSEQYF. DNA of the CDR3: TGTGCCAGCAGCTTTTCAGGAGGCAGCGAGCAGTACTTC.

The rearrangement links TRBV5-1 to TRBJ1-6, with TRBD1 matching 7 bases. Germline loops: CDR1 SGHRS, CDR2 YFSETQ. This CDR3 has 16 residues. V was pared by 4 bases and J by 7 bases, with 11 bases of the junction left unmatched. CDR3 region: CASSLRDRETNSPLHF. In nucleotides, the CDR3 is TGCGCCAGCAGCCTAAGGGACAGAGAGACCAATTCACCCCTCCACTTT.

The CDR3 region is CASSRTGDTGELFF. CDR3 sequence (DNA): TGTGCCAGCAGCCGGACAGGGGACACCGGGGAGCTGTTTTTT. This rearrangement joins TRBV3-1 (or the pseudogene TRBV3-2) to TRBJ2-2, with TRBD1 matching 9 bases. The CDR3 spans 14 residues. V shed 4 bases and J 3 bases; nucleotides not matched to a gene: 0. Germline values: CDR1 LGHDT, CDR2 YNNKEL (reference sequence).

The chain links TRBV4-3 to TRBJ2-3; the match to TRBD2 covers 10 bases. Germline CDR1 reads LGHNA; CDR2 reads YSLEER. This CDR3 contains 15 residues. The V gene end was trimmed by 4 bases and the J gene end by 6 bases; junction bases not matched to a gene: 7. The CDR3 DNA sequence: TGCGCCAGCAGCCCCCAGCTAGCGGGAGCGGATACGCAGTATTTT. The encoded protein is CASSPQLAGADTQYF.

V and J are TRBV6-4 and TRBJ1-2; D might be TRBD1 (6 bases). This CDR3 has 13 residues. Trimming left V 5 bases short and J 8 bases short, with 15 bases between. The germline gives CDR1 MRHNA, CDR2 SNTAGT. The chain's CDR3 is CASSTTGTGGYTF. The CDR3 region has the DNA TGTGCCAGCAGTACAACAGGGACGGGCGGCTACACCTTC.

This clone was counted between two and nine times. This rearrangement joins TRBV4-1 to TRBJ2-2; D ambiguous. This CDR3 is built from 15 residues. V was cut by 1 base and J by 6 bases, with 12 bases left in between. Germline V CDR1 and CDR2: MGHRA, YSYEKL. The CDR3 loop is CASSQVHELPGELFF. The CDR3 nucleotides are TGCGCCAGCAGCCAAGTCCACGAACTGCCCGGGGAGCTGTTTTTT.

The chain carries TRBV7-2 and TRBJ2-7; D is perhaps TRBD2 (6 bases). V lost 5 bases and J 2 bases, leaving 28 bases between the germline ends. The CDR3 spans 19 residues. CDR1 SGHTA and CDR2 FQGNSA come from the germline V gene. The CDR3, as DNA: TGTGCCAGCAGCCGCCCTCCTGTCGGACAAAGCGGGTCCCCCTACGAGCAGTACTTC. This codes for CASSRPPVGQSGSPYEQYF.

The V gene is TRBV4-1, the J gene TRBJ2-7, with D possibly being TRBD2 (6 bases). V was trimmed by 0 bases and J by 6 bases, leaving 15 bases between them. The CDR3 has 15 amino acids. Per germline, CDR1 MGHRA and CDR2 YSYEKL. The chain's CDR3 is CASSQDWAGTIEQYF. CDR3 sequence (DNA): TGCGCCAGCAGCCAAGATTGGGCGGGAACGATCGAGCAGTACTTC.

This chain links TRBV27 with TRBJ1-3; D is unresolved. Trimming took off 0 bases at V and 0 bases at J, with 3 bases between the two ends. Per germline, CDR1 MNHEY and CDR2 SMNVEV (reference sequence). The CDR3 has 14 residues. In nucleotides, the CDR3 is TGTGCCAGCAGTTTATCCCACTCTGGAAACACCATATATTTT. Encoded protein: CASSLSHSGNTIYF.

The chain has TRBV7-2 and TRBJ1-3; 8 bases match TRBD1. The CDR3 is 16 amino acids. The trim removed 4 bases at V and 0 bases at J, leaving 5 bases unmatched. CDR1 and CDR2 (germline): SGHTA, FQGNSA. The CDR3 region has the DNA TGTGCCAGCAGCTCCACGACAGGGGTCTCTGGAAACACCATATATTTT. Amino acid sequence: CASSSTTGVSGNTIYF. Supplemented by reference TRBV7-2 and TRBJ1-3, the full variable domain reads GAGVSQSPSNKVTEKGKDVELRCDPISGHTALYWYRQSLGQGLEFLIYFQGNSAPDKSGLPSDRFSAERTGGSVSTLTIQRTQQEDSAVYLCASSSTTGVSGNTIYFGEGSWLTVV.

The sample holds one count of this clone. The V and J genes are TRBV5-1 and TRBJ1-2; a possible D gene is TRBD1 (5 bases). V lost 4 bases and J 0 bases, leaving 10 bases between the germline ends. CDR3 size: 14 residues. Looked up from germline, CDR1 is SGHRS and CDR2 is YFSETQ. CDR3 bases: TGCGCCAGCAGCCTCCAGACAGCTAACTATGGCTACACCTTC. It yields the protein CASSLQTANYGYTF.

The rearrangement joins TRBV7-9 to TRBJ2-7; 8 bases fit TRBD1. Germline values: CDR1 SEHNR, CDR2 FQNEAQ (reference sequence). The CDR3 has 12 amino acids. V was pared by 5 bases and J by 7 bases, with 4 bases of the junction left unmatched. As DNA, the CDR3 is TGTGCCAGCAGCCACCAGGGGGCTGAGCAGTACTTC. This sequence encodes CASSHQGAEQYF.

This clone ranks as medium-sized (0.01 to 0.1%). The CDR3 spells CASSPRESTDTQYF. For the CDR3, the DNA is TGTGCCAGCAGCCCGAGGGAAAGCACAGATACGCAGTATTTT. This chain connects TRBV6-2 or TRBV6-3 to TRBJ2-3, with D perhaps matching TRBD2 (5 bases). Germline assignment: CDR1 MNHEY and CDR2 SVGEGT. V was cut by 6 bases and J by 0 bases, with 10 bases left in between. The CDR3 is 14 amino acids.

In DNA form, the CDR3 reads TGTGCCAGCATCCCTCAGTACTTC. Translated, it gives CASIPQYF. The chain carries TRBV7-4 and TRBJ2-7; D gene ambiguous. Germline-derived CDR1 and CDR2 are SGHVT and SQSDAQ. The V end lost 7 bases, the J end lost 10 bases, and 5 bases lay between the germline ends. This CDR3 has 8 residues.